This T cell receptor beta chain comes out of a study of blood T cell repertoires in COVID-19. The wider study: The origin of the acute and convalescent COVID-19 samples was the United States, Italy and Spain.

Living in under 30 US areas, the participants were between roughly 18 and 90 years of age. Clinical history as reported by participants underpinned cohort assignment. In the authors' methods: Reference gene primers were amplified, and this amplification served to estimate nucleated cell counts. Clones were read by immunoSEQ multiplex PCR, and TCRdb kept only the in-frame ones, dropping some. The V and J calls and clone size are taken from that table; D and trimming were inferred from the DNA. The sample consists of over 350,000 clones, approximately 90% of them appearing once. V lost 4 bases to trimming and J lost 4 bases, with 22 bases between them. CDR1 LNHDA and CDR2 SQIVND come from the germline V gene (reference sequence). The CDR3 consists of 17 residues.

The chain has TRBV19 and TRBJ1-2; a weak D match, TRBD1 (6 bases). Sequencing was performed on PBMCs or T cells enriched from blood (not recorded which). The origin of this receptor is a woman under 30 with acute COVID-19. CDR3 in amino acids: CASSNFLGGARSYGYTF. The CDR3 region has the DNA TGTGCCAGTAGTAACTTCTTAGGGGGGGCAAGAAGCTATGGCTACACCTTC.